A single sample gave rise to the 25 T cell receptor beta chains below, sequenced in a study of T cell responses to AZD1222 COVID-19 vaccine. Profiled with immunoSEQ multiplex PCR; TCRdb holds only in-frame clones, not every one. The table records about 120,000 clones, about 92% of them present only once. The material was peripheral blood, obtained 28 days after the second AZD1222 dose. The receptors here all came from an adult who received the AZD1222 COVID-19 vaccine.

The chain has TRBV30 and TRBJ1-4, with TRBD1 matching over 7 bases. Germline V gene lookup returns CDR1 GTSNPN and CDR2 SVGIG (reference sequence). The CDR3 loop spans 15 amino acids. The trim removed 2 bases at V and 7 bases at J, leaving 10 bases unmatched. CDR3: CAWSSNRGRSEKLFF. The DNA of the CDR3 is TGTGCCTGGAGTTCTAACAGGGGCAGGAGTGAAAAACTGTTTTTT.

The chain couples TRBV7-8 to TRBJ2-7; TRBD1 or TRBD2 may be the D gene (5 bases each). This CDR3 has 13 residues. Germline V gives CDR1 SGHVS, CDR2 FQNEAQ. Deletions cut 7 bases from V and 6 bases from J, with 16 bases between. CDR3 sequence reads: CASTKGRGSEQYF. In DNA form, the CDR3 reads TGTGCCAGCACCAAAGGCCGGGGCTCCGAGCAGTACTTC.

This chain connects TRBV10-1 to TRBJ2-1, with unresolved D. Trimming removed 3 bases from V and 3 bases from J, with 9 bases in between. The CDR3 length is 14 residues. Germline V gene lookup returns CDR1 WNHNN and CDR2 SYGVQD (reference sequence). The CDR3: CASSENGVYNEQFF. The CDR3 DNA sequence: TGCGCCAGCAGTGAAAATGGGGTCTACAATGAGCAGTTCTTC.

The CDR3 DNA is TGTGCCAGCAGTGGACTAGCGGTGGCCACCGGGGAGCTGTTTTTT. Its protein is CASSGLAVATGELFF. The chain is built from TRBV6-2 or TRBV6-3 and TRBJ2-2; 10 bases are shared with TRBD2. The CDR3 extends over 15 amino acids. V lost 5 bases to trimming and J lost 4 bases; unmatched junction nucleotides: 4. Germline CDR1 reads MNHEY; CDR2 reads SVGEGT.

This chain joins TRBV7-2 and TRBJ1-1, with 11 bases fitting TRBD1. This CDR3 has 14 amino acids. Trimming took 8 bases from V and 11 from J; bases not matched to a gene: 13. Germline loops: CDR1 SGHTA, CDR2 FQGNSA. DNA for the CDR3: TGTGCCAGCGGACCTTATGGACAGGGGGCGCTCGCTTTCTTT. Protein product: CASGPYGQGALAFF.

CDR3 sequence reads: CASSTPPTGNTEAFF. The CDR3 nucleotides are TGTGCCAGTAGTACCCCTCCCACGGGGAACACTGAAGCTTTCTTT. The chain uses TRBV19 and TRBJ1-1; D call uncertain. This CDR3 region has 15 residues. Trimming cost V 4 bases and J 1 base, with 13 bases left between them. Looked up from germline, CDR1 is LNHDA and CDR2 is SQIVND (reference sequence).

The rearrangement links TRBV7-9 to TRBJ1-2, with unresolved D. Between the trimmed V and J ends, which lost 2 bases and 6 bases, there was a span of 10 bases. CDR1 and CDR2 from the germline V gene are SEHNR and FQNEAQ (reference sequence). CDR3 length equals 13 residues. DNA for the CDR3: TGTGCCAGCAGCTTAAGTTCAGGTGATGGCTACACCTTC. Translating gives CASSLSSGDGYTF. Together with reference TRBV7-9 and TRBJ1-2, the CDR3 gives the full variable domain: DTGVSQNPRHKITKRGQNVTFRCDPISEHNRLYWYRQTLGQGPEFLTYFQNEAQLEKSRLLSDRFSAERPKGSFSTLEIQRTEQGDSAMYLCASSLSSGDGYTFGSGTRLTVV.

The chain has TRBV7-2 and TRBJ1-6; D perhaps matches TRBD1 (5 bases). The CDR3 extends over 12 amino acids. From germline, CDR1 is SGHTA and CDR2 FQGNSA. V was pared by 5 bases and J by 9 bases, with 8 bases between. The CDR3 protein is CASSHRSSPLHF. The CDR3, as DNA: TGTGCCAGCAGCCACAGGAGTTCACCCCTCCACTTT.

CDR3 bases: TGTGCCAGCCAGGTGCGGGGGAGGGCCGGGGAGACCCAGTACTTC. This translates into CASQVRGRAGETQYF. V usage is TRBV5-6 and J usage is TRBJ2-5, with TRBD2 matching 7 bases. CDR1 is SGHDT, CDR2 YYEEEE, per germline. This CDR3 has 15 residues. Unmatched junction bases numbered 14, after V lost 7 bases and J lost 5 bases.

The chain links TRBV18 to TRBJ1-1; the match to TRBD1 covers 7 bases. The germline V gene encodes CDR1 KGHSH and CDR2 LQKENI. CDR3 length: 14 residues. J gave up 1 base and V 6 bases, and 5 bases lay outside the gene matches. For the CDR3, the DNA is TGTGCCAGCTCCCGACAGGGTACGAACACTGAAGCTTTCTTT. Translated: CASSRQGTNTEAFF.

The gene calls are TRBV28 and TRBJ1-1; D unresolved. Looked up from germline, CDR1 is MDHEN and CDR2 is SYDVKM. V was cut by 10 bases and J by 10 bases, with 16 bases left in between. This CDR3 spans 11 amino acids. CDR3 coding DNA: TGTGCCACCGGGCCCGGGGTAAGAGCTTTCTTT. It is translated as CATGPGVRAFF.

The rearrangement links TRBV27 to TRBJ2-7, with 11 bases identical to TRBD2. Trimming took 5 bases from V and 5 from J; bases not matched to a gene: 11. The CDR3 extends over 16 amino acids. CDR1 is MNHEY, CDR2 SMNVEV, per germline (reference sequence). CDR3 bases: TGTGCCAGCAGTCTTACCTGGGGACTAGCGGCGCACGAGCAGTACTTC. It specifies CASSLTWGLAAHEQYF.

V gene TRBV7-9 combines with J gene TRBJ2-7; D assignment may be TRBD1 or TRBD2 (6 bases each). The CDR3 covers 15 residues. Trimming stripped 2 bases from V and 6 bases from J, with 17 bases between. Germline V gives CDR1 SEHNR, CDR2 FQNEAQ (reference sequence). This chain's CDR3 is CASSLWLEGVGEQYF. The DNA for the CDR3 is TGTGCCAGCAGCTTATGGTTGGAGGGGGTTGGCGAGCAGTACTTC.

This chain connects TRBV7-2 to TRBJ2-5, with TRBD2 matching 11 bases. Germline CDR1 and CDR2: SGHTA and FQGNSA. The junction had 10 bases not matched to a gene; V was cut back by 5 bases and J by 5 bases. This CDR3 spans 16 amino acids. DNA of the CDR3: TGTGCCAGCAGCACCCTAATTAGCGGGAGGGCGGAGACCCAGTACTTC. Translation gives CASSTLISGRAETQYF.

The rearrangement links TRBV3-1 (or the pseudogene TRBV3-2) to TRBJ1-1; D is unclear. CDR3 size: 13 residues. Germline loops: CDR1 LGHDT, CDR2 YNNKEL (reference sequence). V shed 0 bases and J shed 6 bases, with 8 bases lying between them. The CDR3 reads CASSQEIRSEAFF. In DNA, the CDR3 is TGTGCCAGCAGCCAAGAGATTAGGTCTGAAGCTTTCTTT.

The chain has TRBV19 and TRBJ2-3; 7 bases match TRBD1. Germline values: CDR1 LNHDA, CDR2 SQIVND (reference sequence). V lost 5 bases, J lost 0 bases, and 17 bases stayed unmatched. The CDR3 has 19 amino acids. The chain's CDR3 is CASSPQGATGWRSTDTQYF. For the CDR3, the DNA is TGTGCCAGTAGTCCTCAAGGGGCGACAGGGTGGCGGAGCACAGATACGCAGTATTTT.

Only a few counts were recorded for this clone. CDR3 in DNA: TGTGCCAGCAGTGAATTCTTAAGGGGATCTGGAAACACCATATATTTT. Translation: CASSEFLRGSGNTIYF. The chain recombines TRBV2 with TRBJ1-3, with D possibly TRBD1 on 5 matching bases. The CDR3 totals 16 residues. Trimming cost V 2 bases and J 1 base, with 12 bases left between them. Germline CDR1 SNHLY, CDR2 FYNNEI.

V gene TRBV5-4 combines with J gene TRBJ2-3; 9 nucleotides line up with TRBD2. Per the germline V gene, CDR1 is SGHNT and CDR2 is YYREEE (reference sequence). V gave up 1 base and J gave up 4 bases; unmatched junction bases: 4. The CDR3 covers 15 residues. CDR3 amino acids: CASSLSGGGADTQYF. The CDR3 bases are TGTGCCAGCAGCTTGTCGGGCGGGGGGGCAGATACGCAGTATTTT.

This chain links TRBV12-3 or TRBV12-4 with TRBJ1-1; D call uncertain. The CDR3 totals 13 residues. Trimming shortened V by 6 bases and J by 1 base, and 9 bases separated the two germline ends. As DNA, the CDR3 is TGTGCCAGCAGCCCCCTCCAGAACACTGAAGCTTTCTTT. Protein sequence: CASSPLQNTEAFF.

The chain carries TRBV12-5 and TRBJ1-2; TRBD1 is a possible D gene (5 bases). The CDR3 has 14 residues. V was shortened by 7 bases and J by 5 bases, with 17 bases between the two germline ends. Germline CDR1 is LGHNT and CDR2 is FRNRAP. CDR3 nucleotides: TGTGCTAGTGCCCCGGTGGCAGGGATTTATGGCTACACCTTC. Protein sequence: CASAPVAGIYGYTF.

The chain recombines TRBV20-1 with TRBJ1-1; D unclear. The ends were cut back, 5 bases at V and 6 bases at J, with 10 bases in the middle. Germline V gene lookup returns CDR1 DFQATT and CDR2 SNEGSKA (reference sequence). This CDR3 has 11 amino acids. DNA of the CDR3: TGCAGTGCTCTTAAGGGCTCTGAAGCTTTCTTT. It yields the protein CSALKGSEAFF.

The V and J genes are TRBV29-1 and TRBJ2-5, with TRBD1 as a possible D gene (5 bases). The CDR3 covers 16 residues. Per germline, CDR1 SQVTM and CDR2 ANQGSEA. The V end was cut by 3 bases, the J end by 0 bases, with 17 bases between. The CDR3: CSVDSPSRANQETQYF. The CDR3 nucleotides are TGCAGCGTTGATAGCCCCAGCAGGGCCAACCAAGAGACCCAGTACTTC.

The DNA for the CDR3 is TGTGCCAGTAGTAAAGGACAGCTAAATCAGCCCCAGCATTTT. Residues: CASSKGQLNQPQHF. The V call is TRBV19, the J call TRBJ1-5; D is possibly TRBD1 (6 bases). Trimming left V 4 bases short and J 4 bases short, with 11 bases between. CDR1 and CDR2 (germline): LNHDA, SQIVND (reference sequence). The length of the CDR3 is 14 residues.

This clone occurred once. The rearrangement uses TRBV19 and TRBJ2-3, with D perhaps assigned TRBD1 or TRBD2 (5 bases each). With 3 bases removed from V and 2 bases from J, the gap between germline ends came to 15 bases. Germline CDR1 is LNHDA and CDR2 is SQIVND (reference sequence). The CDR3 is made up of 16 amino acids. The CDR3 sequence: CASSIGLGPHTDTQYF. CDR3 in DNA: TGTGCCAGTAGTATCGGTTTGGGACCCCACACAGATACGCAGTATTTT.

This chain uses TRBV15 with TRBJ1-4, with D maybe TRBD1 (5 bases). Germline-derived CDR1 and CDR2 are LNHNV and YYDKDF (reference sequence). This CDR3 is built from 14 residues. Trimming stripped 5 bases from V and 8 bases from J, with 15 bases between. The CDR3 bases are TGTGCCACCAGCGGGGGACGGGGACTCGAAAAACTGTTTTTT. Translating gives CATSGGRGLEKLFF.